The rows below give T cell receptor beta chains drawn from one sample of a study of T-cell reconstitution after alpha-beta-depleted transplantation in children. TCRdb independently ran MiXCR on the PCR reads; one entry per CDR3 protein. The table includes about 980,000 distinct CDR3 sequences, about 29% detected once. The source material was PBMCs, mostly from graft donor cells, sampled 360 days after TCRalphabeta/CD19-depleted stem cell transplant. The receptors were gathered from a boy under two years old who had a stem cell transplant for SCID, so the T cells may come from the graft donor. CDR3s include the opening cysteine and the closing phenylalanine or tryptophan. A D gene is named only where the DNA matches it firmly. Not every row has a clone size; where given, it reads once, few, many or a size class.

J gene,V gene,clone size,D gene,CDR3 protein,CDR3 DNA
TRBJ2-3,TRBV15,.,.,CATSEGGDTQYF,TGTGCCACCAGCGAGGGGGGAGATACGCAGTATTTT
TRBJ2-1,TRBV20-1,.,.,CSALNLRSSYNEQFF,TGCAGTGCTCTAAACCTCCGGAGCTCCTACAATGAGCAGTTCTTC
TRBJ2-2,TRBV25-1,many,.,CASSVAGTNTGELFF,TGTGCCAGCAGTGTAGCAGGGACGAACACCGGGGAGCTGTTTTTT
TRBJ2-2,TRBV3-1,.,TRBD1,CASSRGQGRKSGELFF,TGTGCCAGCAGCCGCGGACAGGGGAGAAAATCCGGGGAGCTGTTTTTT
TRBJ2-1,TRBV15,.,.,CATSKRYNEQFF,TGTGCCACCAGCAAGAGGTACAATGAGCAGTTCTTC
TRBJ2-5,TRBV5-1,.,.,CASSGRQGLQETQYF,TGCGCCAGCAGCGGACGACAAGGGCTTCAAGAGACCCAGTACTTC
TRBJ2-3,TRBV10-1,few,TRBD2,CASSERRGGPDTQYF,TGCGCCAGCAGTGAACGGCGGGGGGGCCCAGATACGCAGTATTTT
TRBJ2-4,TRBV19,.,.,CASSSWSENIQYF,TGTGCCAGTAGTTCCTGGTCCGAAAACATTCAGTACTTC
TRBJ2-3,TRBV27,few,TRBD2,CASRLSLAGPTDTQYF,TGTGCCAGCAGACTTTCACTAGCGGGGCCCACAGATACGCAGTATTTT
TRBJ2-5,TRBV12-3/TRBV12-4,few,TRBD2,CASSLGGLAGRETQYF,TGTGCCAGCAGCCTAGGCGGACTAGCGGGGCGAGAGACCCAGTACTTC
TRBJ2-3,TRBV9,few,.,CASSARAEGVTDTQYF,TGTGCCAGCAGCGCCCGGGCCGAAGGAGTCACAGATACGCAGTATTTT
TRBJ2-2,TRBV29-1,.,TRBD1,CSFSGTGFSGELFF,TGCAGCTTTTCCGGGACAGGGTTTTCCGGGGAGCTGTTTTTT
TRBJ2-1,TRBV20-1,.,TRBD2,CSARRSPLAGGLRLF,TGCAGTGCTAGACGCTCACCACTAGCGGGGGGTCTTCGCCTCTTC
TRBJ2-7,TRBV6-5,.,TRBD1,CASSYRGQVSYEQYF,TGTGCCAGCAGTTACCGGGGACAGGTCTCCTACGAGCAGTACTTC
TRBJ2-1,TRBV7-9,few,TRBD1,CASSLSGTGEYNEQFF,TGTGCCAGCAGCCTATCCGGGACAGGCGAATACAATGAGCAGTTCTTC
TRBJ1-1,TRBV20-1,.,TRBD1,CSARLLDRESEAFF,TGCAGTGCTAGACTCTTGGACAGGGAATCTGAAGCTTTCTTT
TRBJ1-5,TRBV7-9,few,.,CASGDSANQPQHF,TGTGCCAGCGGCGACAGTGCCAATCAGCCCCAGCATTTT
TRBJ2-5,TRBV12-3/TRBV12-4,.,.,CASSPGDEETQYF,TGTGCCAGCAGTCCGGGAGACGAGGAGACCCAGTACTTC
TRBJ2-1,TRBV20-1,.,.,CSAETGVGSYNEQFF,TGCAGTGCAGAAACCGGGGTTGGGTCCTACAATGAGCAGTTCTTC
TRBJ2-7,TRBV7-2,few,.,CASGSGRGAYEQYF,TGTGCCAGCGGCTCGGGGCGGGGCGCCTACGAGCAGTACTTC
TRBJ2-3,TRBV3-1,many,TRBD2,CASSQGTSGDKGQYF,TGTGCCAGCAGCCAAGGGACTAGCGGGGATAAGGGGCAGTATTTT
TRBJ2-7,TRBV25-1,.,.,CASSETSKQGSYEQYF,TGTGCCAGCAGTGAGACTTCAAAACAGGGCTCCTACGAGCAGTACTTC
TRBJ1-1,TRBV9,.,TRBD1,CASSVGLIGGTVYLTRNTEAFF,TGTGCCAGCAGCGTAGGTTTAATTGGGGGGACAGTATACCTCACAAGGAACACTGAAGCTTTCTTT
TRBJ1-1,TRBV6-5,few,.,CASSSGQFDTEAFF,TGTGCCAGCAGTTCGGGGCAGTTCGACACTGAAGCTTTCTTT
TRBJ2-5,TRBV2,.,TRBD2,CASSLPSGGMETQYF,TGTGCCAGCAGCCTACCTAGCGGGGGAATGGAGACCCAGTACTTC
TRBJ1-6,TRBV6-1,.,TRBD1,CASSRQGSGPLHF,TGTGCCAGCAGCCGACAGGGATCGGGACCCCTCCACTTT
TRBJ1-5,TRBV7-9,few,.,CATQGPGGNQPQHF,TGTGCCACCCAGGGGCCAGGAGGCAATCAGCCCCAGCATTTT
TRBJ2-2,TRBV12-3/TRBV12-4,.,.,CASSLFTGGTGELFF,TGTGCCAGCAGTTTATTTACCGGGGGCACCGGGGAGCTGTTTTTT
TRBJ2-2,TRBV7-8,.,.,CASSLWGGALDTGELFF,TGTGCCAGCAGCCTGTGGGGGGGGGCCTTGGACACCGGGGAGCTGTTTTTT
TRBJ1-4,TRBV20-1,.,.,CSAQRGNEKLFF,TGCAGTGCCCAGAGGGGGAATGAAAAACTGTTTTTT
TRBJ2-1,TRBV24-1,.,TRBD2,CATSEAGGSYYNEQFF,TGTGCCACCAGTGAGGCGGGGGGCAGCTATTACAATGAGCAGTTCTTC
TRBJ2-1,TRBV2,.,.,CASSVFWGDGYNEQFF,TGTGCCAGCAGTGTCTTTTGGGGTGACGGCTACAATGAGCAGTTCTTC
TRBJ1-2,TRBV20-1,.,TRBD1,CSASRTGGSGYTF,TGCAGTGCTAGTAGGACAGGGGGCTCTGGCTACACCTTC
TRBJ1-5,TRBV27,few,.,CASSPHLISNQPQHF,TGTGCCAGCAGTCCCCACCTTATTAGCAATCAGCCCCAGCATTTT
TRBJ1-6,TRBV28,.,.,CASSSRAGNSPLHF,TGTGCCAGCAGTTCCCGGGCTGGGAATTCACCCCTCCACTTT
TRBJ2-5,TRBV18,.,.,CASTKRATRTQETQYF,TGTGCCAGCACAAAACGAGCGACGAGGACCCAAGAGACCCAGTACTTC
TRBJ1-1,TRBV18,.,TRBD1,CASSPTGQGLGTEAFF,TGTGCCAGCTCACCGACGGGACAGGGGTTAGGAACTGAAGCTTTCTTT
TRBJ2-7,TRBV4-1,few,.,CASSQAPLDYEQYF,TGCGCCAGCAGCCAAGCCCCCCTGGACTACGAGCAGTACTTC
TRBJ2-7,TRBV9,.,TRBD1,CASSVGTGVSYEQYF,TGTGCCAGCAGCGTGGGGACAGGGGTCTCCTACGAGCAGTACTTC
TRBJ2-7,TRBV28,.,.,CASSWAGGASYEQYF,TGTGCCAGCAGTTGGGCGGGCGGGGCCTCCTACGAGCAGTACTTC
TRBJ2-2,TRBV12-3/TRBV12-4,few,TRBD2,CASTMWDSGGAWDTGELFF,TGTGCCAGCACCATGTGGGATAGCGGGGGGGCCTGGGACACCGGGGAGCTGTTTTTT
TRBJ2-5,TRBV4-3,.,TRBD2,CANRTSGEQETQYF,TGCGCCAACCGGACTAGCGGGGAACAAGAGACCCAGTACTTC
TRBJ2-1,TRBV2,.,TRBD2,CASNQAASGRYNEQFF,TGTGCCAGCAACCAGGCGGCTAGCGGGAGATACAATGAGCAGTTCTTC
TRBJ2-1,TRBV20-1,few,TRBD1,CSAQSGTGINEQFF,TGCAGTGCTCAGTCCGGGACAGGGATCAATGAGCAGTTCTTC
TRBJ2-4,TRBV10-3,few,.,CAISPARGNIQYF,TGTGCCATCAGCCCTGCCCGAGGCAACATTCAGTACTTC
TRBJ1-3,TRBV4-1,few,TRBD1,CASSQDPAGGNTIYF,TGCGCCAGCAGCCAAGATCCCGCAGGGGGTAACACCATATATTTT
TRBJ1-4,TRBV18,.,TRBD1,CASSPDRSNEKLFF,TGTGCCAGCTCACCGGACAGGTCTAATGAAAAACTGTTTTTT
TRBJ2-3,TRBV5-1,few,.,CASSLNWDTQYF,TGCGCCAGCAGCTTGAATTGGGATACGCAGTATTTT
TRBJ2-7,TRBV2,few,.,CASREIGMSYEQYF,TGTGCCAGCAGAGAGATAGGGATGAGCTACGAGCAGTACTTC
TRBJ2-7,TRBV5-1,.,TRBD1,CASSLASYRGAYEQYF,TGCGCCAGCAGCTTGGCCTCCTACAGGGGGGCCTACGAGCAGTACTTC
TRBJ2-1,TRBV5-1,.,TRBD2,CASSSGLVYEQFF,TGCGCCAGCAGCTCGGGACTAGTATATGAGCAGTTCTTC
TRBJ2-7,TRBV5-1,.,TRBD1,CASSLDLETGTYEQYF,TGCGCCAGCAGCTTGGATTTGGAGACAGGGACCTACGAGCAGTACTTC
TRBJ2-3,TRBV20-1,.,.,CSARWLRTAVADTQYF,TGCAGTGCTAGGTGGCTACGGACGGCTGTAGCAGATACGCAGTATTTT
TRBJ2-3,TRBV5-5,.,.,CAVGGPFSTDTQYF,TGTGCGGTTGGGGGCCCATTTAGCACAGATACGCAGTATTTT